The 18 T cell receptor beta chains below all came from one sample that was sequenced in a study of neoadjuvant anti-PD-1 for oral cavity cancer. Assay: immunoSEQ multiplex PCR; the TCRdb copy retains only in-frame clones and omits some. The data hold 14,000 to 15,000 clones, with 55% to 85% observed a single time. Source: PBMCs, taken before nivolumab (anti-PD-1) treatment. The source of these receptors is a person aged 35-80 years with oral cavity squamous cell carcinoma.

J is TRBJ2-3 and V is TRBV9, with 12 nucleotides matching TRBD2. Germline CDR1 and CDR2: SGDLS and YYNGEE. The length of the CDR3 is 15 residues. The ends lost 4 bases at V and 5 bases at J; junction bases unmatched: 5. The CDR3 nucleotides read TGTGCCAGCAGCCTGAGACTAGCGGGAGTAGATACGCAGTATTTT. Its translation: CASSLRLAGVDTQYF. The full variable domain, in which reference TRBV9 and TRBJ2-3 provide the parts outside the CDR3, is DSGVTQTPKHLITATGQRVTLRCSPRSGDLSVYWYQQSLDQGLQFLIQYYNGEERAKGNILERFSAQQFPDLHSELNLSSLELGDSALYFCASSLRLAGVDTQYFGPGTRLTVL.

The sample holds a few counts of this clone. The V gene is TRBV21-1, the J gene TRBJ1-3. TRBV21-1 is tagged as a pseudogene. This CDR3 comprises 16 residues. The CDR3 loop reads CASSKGEGNSGNTIYF. The CDR3 nucleotides are TGTGCCAGCAGCAAAGGGGAGGGGAACTCTGGAAACACCATATATTTT.

The chain links TRBV4-1 to TRBJ1-1; TRBD1 is a possible D gene (6 bases). The V gene's germline CDR1 is MGHRA and CDR2 YSYEKL. The CDR3 runs 14 residues. Deletions cut 5 bases from V and 5 bases from J, with 15 bases between. The DNA for the CDR3 is TGCGCCAGCAGCGCACCGACAGGCAGGACTGAAGCTTTCTTT. The encoded protein is CASSAPTGRTEAFF.

The rearrangement uses TRBV7-8 and TRBJ2-5; D remains unclear. The CDR3 consists of 12 residues. Trimming removed 4 bases from V and 7 bases from J, with 10 bases in between. CDR1 and CDR2 from the germline V gene are SGHVS and FQNEAQ. For the CDR3, the DNA is TGTGCCAGCAGCTCTCATCTTGGGACCCAGTACTTC. It is translated as CASSSHLGTQYF.

The V call is TRBV6-5, the J call TRBJ2-7, with 12 bases aligning to TRBD1. Germline V gene sequence: CDR1 MNHEY, CDR2 SVGAGI. The CDR3 has 14 amino acids. V lost 11 bases and J lost 5; bases outside the gene matches: 10. The CDR3, as DNA: TGTGCCGGGGGGGACAGGGGGCTCGTTGACGAGCAGTACTTC. It translates to CAGGDRGLVDEQYF.

This clone was observed a handful of times. The chain is built from TRBV7-2 and TRBJ1-1, with TRBD1 as a possible D gene (5 bases). Germline V CDR1 and CDR2: SGHTA, FQGNSA. The V end lost 5 bases, the J end lost 3 bases, and 16 bases lay between the germline ends. This CDR3 comprises 15 residues. The chain's CDR3 is CASSLAVGGDTEAFF. CDR3 coding DNA: TGTGCCAGCAGCCTTGCCGTCGGGGGGGACACTGAAGCTTTCTTT.

V is TRBV7-8 and J is TRBJ2-6; D might be TRBD2 (5 bases). The CDR3 has 18 amino acids. V was pared by 8 bases and J by 0 bases, with 20 bases between. CDR1 and CDR2 from the germline V gene are SGHVS and FQNEAQ. In nucleotides, the CDR3 is TGTGCCAGCCCCCCTTGGAGGCGGGTGCCCTCTGGGGCCAACGTCCTGACTTTC. Amino acid sequence: CASPPWRRVPSGANVLTF.

This chain uses TRBV9 with TRBJ2-1; D is ambiguous. The CDR3 totals 16 residues. CDR1 is SGDLS and CDR2 is YYNGEE in the germline V gene. V lost 1 base and J 5 bases, leaving 16 bases between the germline ends. The CDR3 protein is CASSVQSPARHNEQFF. As DNA, the CDR3 is TGTGCCAGCAGCGTACAATCTCCCGCGCGCCACAATGAGCAGTTCTTC. The variable domain in full, with the rest retrieved from reference TRBV9 and TRBJ2-1, is DSGVTQTPKHLITATGQRVTLRCSPRSGDLSVYWYQQSLDQGLQFLIQYYNGEERAKGNILERFSAQQFPDLHSELNLSSLELGDSALYFCASSVQSPARHNEQFFGPGTRLTVL.

This clone was detected only a few times. The chain recombines TRBV11-2 with TRBJ2-1; 11 bases agree with TRBD2. CDR1 is SGHAT and CDR2 is FQNNGV in the germline V gene. The CDR3 totals 17 residues. The trim removed 0 bases at V and 12 bases at J, leaving 13 bases unmatched. For the CDR3, the DNA is TGTGCCAGCAGCTTAGATAGGATGGGGGGGACTAGCGGCGGGCAGTTCTTC. This sequence encodes CASSLDRMGGTSGGQFF.

This clone was seen a single time. The chain uses TRBV29-1 and TRBJ2-6; no firm D call. CDR3 length equals 14 residues. Germline V gene sequence: CDR1 SQVTM, CDR2 ANQGSEA. V was shortened by 4 bases and J by 0 bases, with 7 bases between the two germline ends. Here the CDR3 reads CSVGQSSGANVLTF. In DNA, the CDR3 is TGCAGCGTTGGTCAGAGCTCTGGGGCCAACGTCCTGACTTTC.

This chain uses TRBV11-2 with TRBJ2-7, with D unresolved. CDR3 size: 14 residues. Trimming took off 1 base at V and 2 bases at J, with 9 bases between the two ends. The germline V gene has CDR1 SGHAT and CDR2 FQNNGV. The CDR3: CASSLALSAYEQYF. DNA of the CDR3: TGTGCCAGCAGCTTAGCTCTGTCAGCCTACGAGCAGTACTTC.

CDR3 amino acids: CASSPGISSNQPQHF. CDR3 coding DNA: TGTGCCAGCTCACCGGGGATTTCGAGCAATCAGCCCCAGCATTTT. This sequence joins TRBV18 and TRBJ1-5; D unclear. Per the germline V gene, CDR1 is KGHSH and CDR2 is LQKENI. V dropped 3 bases and J dropped 1 base, with 10 bases sitting between them. This CDR3 spans 15 amino acids.

Written as DNA, the CDR3 is TGTGCCAGCAGCGTCGCACCTCATAATTCACCCCTCCACTTT. Its protein product is CASSVAPHNSPLHF. The rearrangement uses TRBV9 and TRBJ1-6; no definite D call. Germline lookup yields CDR1 SGDLS and CDR2 YYNGEE. Trimming removed 2 bases from V and 5 bases from J, with 8 bases in between. There are 14 residues in the CDR3.

This sequence joins TRBV5-1 and TRBJ2-2; D remains unclear. The V gene's germline CDR1 is SGHRS and CDR2 YFSETQ. The CDR3 runs 14 residues. Trimming removed 1 base from V and 6 bases from J, with 10 bases in between. CDR3 loop: CASSLTGYAGELFF. CDR3 DNA: TGCGCCAGCAGCTTGACCGGGTATGCCGGGGAGCTGTTTTTT.

In its sample, this clone was seen once. The V call is TRBV2, the J call TRBJ2-5; possibly TRBD1 for D (7 bases). Per germline, CDR1 SNHLY and CDR2 FYNNEI. CDR3 length: 15 amino acids. Trimming removed 7 bases from V and 1 base from J, with 16 bases in between. CDR3 bases: TGTGCCAGCACTCAACCTCAGGGGGGCCAAGAGACCCAGTACTTC. This gives the protein CASTQPQGGQETQYF.

This clone has only one observation. The chain carries TRBV10-3 and TRBJ1-1; D uncertain. The CDR3 contains 15 residues. V was shortened by 6 bases and J by 3 bases, with 17 bases between the two germline ends. CDR1 and CDR2 (germline): ENHRY, SYGVKD. CDR3 DNA: TGTGCCATCAGATCAAACCCCCTTCGGGACACTGAAGCTTTCTTT. Amino acids: CAIRSNPLRDTEAFF.

The gene calls are TRBV27 and TRBJ2-3; 10 bases agree with TRBD2. This CDR3 has 17 amino acids. Germline trimming cut 6 bases from V and 0 bases from J; bases unmatched to any gene: 9. Germline assignment: CDR1 MNHEY and CDR2 SMNVEV (reference sequence). The CDR3 coding sequence is TGTGCCAGCAGGCCACTAGCGGGACGACCGAGCACAGATACGCAGTATTTT. As protein: CASRPLAGRPSTDTQYF.

The genes are TRBV7-9 and TRBJ2-5; maybe TRBD1 (6 bases). Between the trimmed V and J ends, which lost 0 bases and 5 bases, there was a span of 16 bases. The V gene's germline CDR1 is SEHNR and CDR2 FQNEAQ (reference sequence). The CDR3 contains 16 residues. For the CDR3, the DNA is TGTGCCAGCAGCTTAGCGGGCAGGGGAATTGCGGAGACCCAGTACTTC. Residues: CASSLAGRGIAETQYF.